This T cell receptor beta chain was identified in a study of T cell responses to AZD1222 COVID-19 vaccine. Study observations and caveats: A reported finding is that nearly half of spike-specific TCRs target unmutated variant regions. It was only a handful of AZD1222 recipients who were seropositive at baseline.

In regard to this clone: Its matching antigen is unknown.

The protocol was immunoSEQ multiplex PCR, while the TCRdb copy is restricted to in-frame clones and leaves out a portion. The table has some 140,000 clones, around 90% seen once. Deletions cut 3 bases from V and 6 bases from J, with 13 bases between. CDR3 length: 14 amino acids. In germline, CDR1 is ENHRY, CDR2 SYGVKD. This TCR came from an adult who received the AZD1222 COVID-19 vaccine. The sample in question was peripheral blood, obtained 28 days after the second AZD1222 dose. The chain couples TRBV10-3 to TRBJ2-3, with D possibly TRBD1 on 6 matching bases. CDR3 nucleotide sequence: TGTGCCATCAGTGATATGGGGGCGCAGGATACGCAGTATTTT. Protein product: CAISDMGAQDTQYF.